These 18 T cell receptor beta chains share one sample of origin, sequenced in a study of blood T cell repertoires in COVID-19. TCRdb's copy holds only in-frame clones and misses some; the assay was immunoSEQ multiplex PCR. The sample lists about 220,000 clones, roughly 90% seen once, with under 3% in the top ten. Sequenced input: PBMCs or T cells enriched from blood (not recorded which). The receptors shown here come from a woman younger than 45 who had recovered from COVID-19.

CDR3 nucleotide sequence: TGTGCCAGCAGCCCACTTAGACAGGCCGGGGAGCTGTTTTTT. As protein: CASSPLRQAGELFF. The rearrangement uses TRBV3-1 (or the pseudogene TRBV3-2) and TRBJ2-2; D is perhaps TRBD1 (6 bases). The CDR3 spans 14 residues. Between the trimmed V and J ends, which lost 4 bases and 6 bases, there was a span of 12 bases. Germline V gives CDR1 LGHDT, CDR2 YNNKEL (reference sequence).

This clone has more than one count but fewer than ten. The chain uses TRBV14 and TRBJ2-2; tentatively, D is TRBD1 (6 bases). Germline-derived CDR1 and CDR2 are SGHDN and FVKESK. Trimming removed 2 bases at V and 6 bases at J, with 13 bases between. The length of the CDR3 is 15 residues. CDR3 residues: CASSQFPGAAGELFF. The CDR3 bases are TGTGCCAGCAGCCAATTTCCAGGGGCCGCCGGGGAGCTGTTTTTT.

The rearrangement uses TRBV5-1 and TRBJ1-1; 8 bases match TRBD1. Germline CDR1 SGHRS, CDR2 YFSETQ. The CDR3 sequence is 14 residues long. V shed 5 bases and J 1 base; nucleotides not matched to a gene: 4. The CDR3: CASSSGTGNTEAFF. CDR3 sequence (DNA): TGCGCCAGCAGTTCCGGGACAGGGAACACTGAAGCTTTCTTT.

V is TRBV11-2 and J is TRBJ1-6, with D possibly being TRBD1 (6 bases). The CDR3 extends over 15 amino acids. Germline assignment: CDR1 SGHAT and CDR2 FQNNGV. V was shortened by 5 bases and J by 7 bases, with 15 bases between the two germline ends. DNA of the CDR3: TGTGCCAGCAGCGTACAGGGTCGTCGAAATTCACCCCTCCACTTT. This sequence encodes CASSVQGRRNSPLHF.

The V gene is TRBV10-2, the J gene TRBJ1-2; TRBD1 might be the D (5 bases). Germline V gene sequence: CDR1 WSHSY, CDR2 SAAADI. V shed 6 bases and J shed 5 bases, with 10 bases lying between them. The CDR3 has 12 amino acids. This chain's CDR3 is CASSPDSYGYTF. CDR3 coding DNA: TGCGCCAGCAGCCCCGACAGTTATGGCTACACCTTC.

This chain joins TRBV4-1 and TRBJ1-2, with 7 bases lining up with TRBD1. The trim removed 6 bases at V and 2 bases at J, leaving 12 bases unmatched. Germline V gives CDR1 MGHRA, CDR2 YSYEKL. The CDR3 runs 16 residues. The CDR3 bases are TGCGCCAGCAGGGAAACAGGGGTCACATCGAACTATGGCTACACCTTC. Its protein is CASRETGVTSNYGYTF.

The CDR3, as DNA: TGTGCCAGCAGCTTATGGGGCGGGACTCGCTCCTACAATGAGCAGTTCTTC. It encodes CASSLWGGTRSYNEQFF. J is TRBJ2-1 and V is TRBV7-9, with D perhaps TRBD2 (6 bases). The ends were cut back, 2 bases at V and 0 bases at J, with 14 bases in the middle. The CDR3 covers 17 residues. Germline V lookup: CDR1 SEHNR, CDR2 FQNEAQ (reference sequence).

This chain joins TRBV3-1 (or the pseudogene TRBV3-2) and TRBJ2-5; the match to TRBD1 covers 8 bases. Germline CDR1 is LGHDT and CDR2 is YNNKEL (reference sequence). This CDR3 has 14 amino acids. J gave up 5 bases and V 4 bases, and 6 bases lay outside the gene matches. CDR3 in DNA: TGTGCCAGCAGCCGGGACAGGCCGGAGGAGACCCAGTACTTC. Its protein product is CASSRDRPEETQYF.

The rearrangement links TRBV7-2 to TRBJ2-2; 9 bases map to TRBD2. Germline lookup yields CDR1 SGHTA and CDR2 FQGNSA. This CDR3 has 17 residues. The V segment lost 2 bases and the J segment 5 bases; nucleotides outside the gene matches: 9. The CDR3 DNA reads as TGTGCCAGCAGCTTAATCCCCGGACTAGCGAGAACCGGGGAGCTGTTTTTT. Protein sequence: CASSLIPGLARTGELFF.

The chain combines TRBV29-1 with TRBJ2-7; D is perhaps TRBD2 (7 bases). Germline V lookup: CDR1 SQVTM, CDR2 ANQGSEA. The CDR3 is 15 amino acids. V lost 1 base and J lost 0, with 13 bases in between. The CDR3 DNA is TGCAGCGTTGAAGTGGGAGGGGGAGGCTCCTACGAGCAGTACTTC. The encoded protein is CSVEVGGGGSYEQYF.

This chain uses TRBV9 with TRBJ2-2; maybe TRBD1 (5 bases). Germline V CDR1 and CDR2: SGDLS, YYNGEE. This CDR3 comprises 16 residues. V was clipped by 0 bases and J by 4 bases, with 13 bases between them. DNA for the CDR3: TGTGCCAGCAGCGTAGGTTCCAGGGTAGGCACCGGGGAGCTGTTTTTT. This gives the protein CASSVGSRVGTGELFF. Full variable domain (rest looked up from reference TRBV9 and TRBJ2-2): DSGVTQTPKHLITATGQRVTLRCSPRSGDLSVYWYQQSLDQGLQFLIQYYNGEERAKGNILERFSAQQFPDLHSELNLSSLELGDSALYFCASSVGSRVGTGELFFGEGSRLTVL.

The chain joins TRBV7-9 to TRBJ1-5; 7 nucleotides line up with TRBD1. V trimming: 6 bases; J trimming: 1 base; junction bases outside the gene matches: 6. In germline, CDR1 is SEHNR, CDR2 FQNEAQ (reference sequence). The CDR3 has 15 amino acids. CDR3 loop: CASRATGESNQPQHF. The DNA for the CDR3 is TGTGCCAGCAGGGCCACAGGGGAAAGCAATCAGCCCCAGCATTTT.

The CDR3 nucleotides are TGTGCCAGCAGCTTTACATATAGCACAGATACGCAGTATTTT. It specifies CASSFTYSTDTQYF. The rearrangement joins TRBV11-3 to TRBJ2-3; D not resolved. Between the trimmed V and J ends, which lost 3 bases and 0 bases, there was a span of 7 bases. This CDR3 spans 14 amino acids. Per the germline V gene, CDR1 is SGHNT and CDR2 is YENEEA.

The chain carries TRBV7-9 and TRBJ1-1; TRBD1 might be the D (6 bases). Germline CDR1 reads SEHNR; CDR2 reads FQNEAQ (reference sequence). V was shortened by 5 bases and J by 4 bases, with 11 bases between the two germline ends. This CDR3 has 13 amino acids. CDR3 bases: TGTGCCAGCAGCGAGGGACAAAGCACTGAAGCTTTCTTT. Amino acid sequence: CASSEGQSTEAFF.

The chain uses TRBV7-2 and TRBJ1-3; a possible D gene is TRBD1 (6 bases). The germline CDR1 and CDR2 sequences are SGHTA and FQGNSA. This CDR3 has 16 residues. The V and J ends lost 1 base and 4 bases respectively, with 14 bases between them. The CDR3 here is CASSLGRQGSGNTIYF. In nucleotides, the CDR3 is TGTGCCAGCAGCTTAGGGAGGCAGGGGTCGGGAAACACCATATATTTT. Full variable domain (rest looked up from reference TRBV7-2 and TRBJ1-3): GAGVSQSPSNKVTEKGKDVELRCDPISGHTALYWYRQSLGQGLEFLIYFQGNSAPDKSGLPSDRFSAERTGGSVSTLTIQRTQQEDSAVYLCASSLGRQGSGNTIYFGEGSWLTVV.

The CDR3 DNA reads TGTGCCAGCAGCCACCCGACAGGTTCCACCGGGGAGCTGTTTTTT. Its translation is CASSHPTGSTGELFF. The chain is built from TRBV5-4 and TRBJ2-2, with a weak D call TRBD1 (6 bases). V was clipped by 4 bases and J by 4 bases, with 14 bases between them. In germline, CDR1 is SGHNT, CDR2 YYREEE (reference sequence). The CDR3 covers 15 residues.

The gene calls are TRBV2 and TRBJ1-4; D gene unclear. V was trimmed by 6 bases and J by 0 bases, leaving 11 bases between them. Germline lookup yields CDR1 SNHLY and CDR2 FYNNEI. The length of the CDR3 is 15 residues. The CDR3 spells CASRAQRATNEKLFF. The CDR3, as DNA: TGTGCCAGCAGGGCACAGAGAGCAACTAATGAAAAACTGTTTTTT.

The chain recombines TRBV7-6 with TRBJ1-2; D might be TRBD1 (6 bases). Trimming left V 4 bases short and J 4 bases short, with 13 bases between. The CDR3 is made up of 14 amino acids. Germline V lookup: CDR1 SGHVS, CDR2 FNYEAQ. This CDR3 reads CASSSAGGFYGYTF. Written as DNA, the CDR3 is TGTGCCAGCAGCTCGGCGGGGGGCTTCTATGGCTACACCTTC.